The TCR beta chain described here comes from a study of cytomegalovirus exposure and HLA in healthy donors. The CDR3 contains 18 residues. V was pared by 4 bases and J by 4 bases, with 24 bases between. Germline CDR1 reads SGHNT; CDR2 reads YYREEE (reference sequence). Regarding the study as a whole: Earlier analysis yielded a pattern in which most TCR beta V segments were productive about 87% or about 30% of the time. Most TCR sequences were seen very rarely across donors, but some public TCRs occurred in many.

Concerning this clone itself: What it recognizes is unknown.

PCR used 60 Vbeta primers and 13 Jbeta primers. In the source study's methods: Roughly 11 million shared chains were among the 60 million to 80 million unique TCR beta chains that a later analysis counted. Generated by immunoSEQ multiplex PCR, the TCRdb table keeps only in-frame clones and is missing some. That table is the source of V, J and clone size, and D and trimming were worked out from the DNA. The data hold 140,000 to 150,000 clones, with over 55% observed a single time. The TCR sequence derives from a man aged 35-49 years in good health and CMV-seronegative. The V gene is TRBV5-4, the J gene TRBJ2-1, with D perhaps TRBD1 (6 bases). Material for sequencing was PBMCs. CDR3 DNA sequence: TGTGCCAGCAGCACAGAACTTAACAGGGTGGGGATTTACAATGAGCAGTTCTTC. Translated, it gives CASSTELNRVGIYNEQFF.